This is a list of T cell receptor beta chains from one sample in a study of regulatory T cells in long-lasting Graves disease. Each CDR3 protein is one row after TCRdb ran MiXCR on the multiplex PCR reads. Among roughly 500,000 distinct CDR3 sequences listed, 9.5% to 15% were seen once. This sample was shared with a second study, whose subject was T cells in Graves' hyperthyroidism and ophthalmopathy.

The material sequenced was peripheral blood mononuclear cells (PBMCs), taken at new diagnosis, from a patient treated with antithyroid drugs. The source is a woman in her thirties with Graves disease. The CDR3 runs from the conserved cysteine through the conserved F or W. Fields, in order: D gene, clone size, J gene, V gene, CDR3 protein, CDR3 DNA. A D gene is named only where the DNA matches it firmly. Clone size is given for some rows only: seen once, a few or many times, or a class if the clone is expanded.

>TRBD1|NA|TRBJ1-4|TRBV19
CASSPQGGWATNEKLFF
TGTGCCAGTAGTCCACAGGGGGGTTGGGCAACTAATGAAAAACTGTTTTTT
>NA|few|TRBJ2-1|TRBV7-2
CASSLAWLGRYNEQFF
TGTGCCAGCAGCTTAGCGTGGTTGGGGCGCTACAATGAGCAGTTCTTC
>NA|few|TRBJ1-4|TRBV20-1
CSARGLRGGKLFF
TGCAGTGCTAGGGGGCTTCGGGGCGGAAAACTGTTTTTT
>NA|NA|TRBJ1-1|TRBV10-3
CAINDRMNTEAFF
TGTGCCATCAACGACAGGATGAACACTGAAGCTTTCTTT
>NA|many|TRBJ2-3|TRBV5-1
CASNPRAYPSTDTQYF
TGCGCCAGCAACCCCCGTGCCTATCCTAGCACAGATACGCAGTATTTT
>NA|many|TRBJ1-2|TRBV4-1
CASSHLGTNTF
TGCGCCAGCAGCCATCTGGGCACCAACACCTTC
>NA|NA|TRBJ2-7|TRBV20-1
CSARAPRGGMKQYF
TGCAGTGCTAGGGCCCCGAGAGGCGGGATGAAGCAGTACTTC
>NA|NA|TRBJ2-1|TRBV7-9
CASSLVTTGHQLRLAVEQFF
TGTGCCAGCAGCTTAGTAACGACTGGCCACCAGCTGAGACTGGCGGTCGAGCAGTTCTTC
>NA|many|TRBJ1-1|TRBV19
CASSSLGGQGNTEAFF
TGTGCCAGTAGTAGCCTCGGTGGGCAGGGGAACACTGAAGCTTTCTTT
>NA|NA|TRBJ2-3|TRBV19
CASMAGILTDTQYF
TGTGCCAGTATGGCAGGGATTCTCACAGATACGCAGTATTTT
>TRBD1|many|TRBJ2-7|TRBV19
CASSKRTGISYEQYF
TGTGCCAGTAGTAAAAGGACAGGGATCTCCTACGAGCAGTACTTC
>NA|few|TRBJ2-1|TRBV6-1
CASRTLPSSYEQFF
TGTGCCAGCAGAACGCTTCCATCTTCATACGAGCAGTTCTTC
>TRBD1|NA|TRBJ1-2|TRBV27
CASSSQGTGGPGYTF
TGTGCCAGCAGTTCACAAGGGACAGGGGGGCCTGGCTACACCTTC
>NA|few|TRBJ2-5|TRBV11-3
CASSFRDHQETQYF
TGTGCCAGCAGCTTCCGGGACCACCAGGAGACCCAGTACTTC
>TRBD1|many|TRBJ1-4|TRBV20-1
CSARPFTGDGEKLFF
TGCAGTGCTAGACCGTTCACAGGGGATGGGGAAAAACTGTTTTTT
>NA|many|TRBJ2-7|TRBV12-3/TRBV12-4
CASSFFGSSYEQYF
TGTGCCAGCAGTTTTTTCGGGAGTTCCTACGAGCAGTACTTC
>NA|NA|TRBJ2-7|TRBV9
CASSVGVGLDEQYF
TGTGCCAGCAGCGTAGGGGTGGGTTTAGACGAGCAGTACTTC
>TRBD2|many|TRBJ2-7|TRBV9
CASSGSGISYEQYF
TGTGCCAGCTCCGGTAGCGGGATATCCTACGAGCAGTACTTC
>NA|few|TRBJ1-2|TRBV6-2/TRBV6-3
CASSFQERGYGYTF
TGTGCCAGCAGTTTTCAGGAGAGAGGATATGGCTACACCTTC
>TRBD2|many|TRBJ2-7|TRBV20-1
CSATGRVTSGSHEQYF
TGCAGTGCTACGGGACGCGTAACTAGCGGGAGTCACGAGCAGTACTTC
>TRBD1|few|TRBJ1-2|TRBV24-1
CATSEAGGSYGYTF
TGTGCCACCAGCGAGGCAGGGGGTAGCTATGGCTACACCTTC
>NA|many|TRBJ1-6|TRBV11-3
CASSFPKDRAPLHF
TGTGCCAGCAGCTTTCCCAAGGATAGGGCACCCCTCCACTTT
>NA|few|TRBJ2-7|TRBV6-1
CASRNVKSYEQYF
TGTGCCAGCAGGAACGTGAAATCCTACGAGCAGTACTTC
>TRBD1|few|TRBJ2-5|TRBV27
CASSLTQGARETQYF
TGTGCCAGCAGTTTAACGCAGGGGGCTCGCGAGACCCAGTACTTC
>TRBD1|few|TRBJ1-2|TRBV2
CASRDRGATYGYTF
TGTGCCAGCAGGGACAGGGGGGCCACCTATGGCTACACCTTC
>NA|many|TRBJ1-5|TRBV30
CAWSVQDFQPQHF
TGTGCCTGGAGTGTACAAGACTTCCAGCCCCAGCATTTT
>NA|many|TRBJ2-1|TRBV11-2
CASSNGGNNEQFF
TGTGCCAGCAGCAACGGAGGAAACAATGAGCAGTTCTTC
>NA|NA|TRBJ2-2|TRBV7-3
CASRWDLNTGELFF
TGTGCCAGCAGGTGGGACTTGAACACCGGGGAGCTGTTTTTT
>NA|many|TRBJ2-1|TRBV20-1
CSARARSSYNEQFF
TGCAGTGCTAGAGCGCGGAGCTCCTACAATGAGCAGTTCTTC
>TRBD2|NA|TRBJ2-5|TRBV4-2
CASSQPGLVQETQYF
TGTGCCAGCAGCCAACCGGGACTAGTACAAGAGACCCAGTACTTC
>TRBD2|many|TRBJ2-2|TRBV7-2
CASSLKGGDTGELFF
TGTGCCAGCAGCTTAAAGGGAGGGGACACCGGGGAGCTGTTTTTT
>NA|many|TRBJ2-3|TRBV20-1
CSAAPGDLSSSTDTQYF
TGCAGTGCCGCCCCTGGGGATTTATCTTCTAGCACAGATACGCAGTATTTT
>NA|few|TRBJ2-1|TRBV24-1
CATSDLRSDIRYNEQFF
TGTGCCACCAGTGATTTGCGGAGCGATATTAGATACAATGAGCAGTTCTTC
>NA|many|TRBJ2-3|TRBV13
CASSLGFPQTSTDTQYF
TGTGCCAGCAGCTTAGGGTTTCCCCAAACTAGCACAGATACGCAGTATTTT
>TRBD2|NA|TRBJ2-3|TRBV6-2/TRBV6-3
CASSYLRLAGSTDTQYF
TGTGCCAGCAGTTATTTGCGACTAGCGGGATCCACAGATACGCAGTATTTT
>TRBD1|many|TRBJ1-1|TRBV6-1
CASSNQGATEAFF
TGTGCCAGCAGTAATCAGGGGGCCACTGAAGCTTTCTTT
>NA|many|TRBJ2-2|TRBV2
CASTALRSSGELFF
TGTGCCAGCACCGCCCTGCGGAGTAGCGGGGAGCTGTTTTTT
>TRBD1|few|TRBJ2-7|TRBV20-1
CSAMDRVSYEQYF
TGCAGTGCCATGGACAGGGTTTCCTACGAGCAGTACTTC
>NA|many|TRBJ2-7|TRBV7-9
CASSIHYEQYF
TGTGCCAGCAGCATACACTACGAGCAGTACTTC
>TRBD2|many|TRBJ2-1|TRBV7-8
CASSLERTSGIYNEQFF
TGTGCCAGCAGCTTAGAGAGGACTAGCGGGATCTACAATGAGCAGTTCTTC
>NA|many|TRBJ1-2|TRBV7-9
CASSLLLDSPNYGYTF
TGTGCCAGCAGCTTACTCCTGGACAGTCCTAACTATGGCTACACCTTC
>NA|NA|TRBJ2-3|TRBV19
CASSIDLGSDTQYF
TGTGCCAGTAGTATAGATCTTGGGTCAGATACGCAGTATTTT
>NA|many|TRBJ1-2|TRBV6-5
CASSYRVNYGYTF
TGTGCCAGCAGTTACAGGGTTAACTATGGCTACACCTTC
>NA|NA|TRBJ2-7|TRBV28
CASSLLAAGTQIYEQYF
TGTGCCAGCAGTTTACTTGCCGCCGGGACCCAAATTTACGAGCAGTACTTC
>TRBD1|many|TRBJ1-4|TRBV11-2
CASSFTSGGNEKLFF
TGTGCCAGCAGCTTCACTTCAGGGGGTAATGAAAAACTGTTTTTT
>NA|NA|TRBJ2-7|TRBV6-1
CASRMTVLSYEQYF
TGTGCCAGCAGAATGACAGTACTTTCCTACGAGCAGTACTTC
>NA|many|TRBJ1-2|TRBV28
CASDSGVAYGYTF
TGTGCCAGCGACTCCGGGGTGGCGTATGGCTACACCTTC
>TRBD1|few|TRBJ2-6|TRBV4-1
CASSQVMRTGGSGANVLTF
TGCGCCAGCAGCCAAGTGATGAGGACAGGGGGCTCTGGGGCCAACGTCCTGACTTTC
>TRBD1|NA|TRBJ2-2|TRBV12-3/TRBV12-4
CASSSNRGLTGELFF
TGTGCCAGCAGTTCAAACAGGGGGCTGACCGGGGAGCTGTTTTTT
>NA|NA|TRBJ1-3|TRBV7-6
CASSPAGARGNTIYF
TGTGCCAGCAGCCCGGCGGGCGCGCGGGGAAACACCATATATTTT
>NA|many|TRBJ1-5|TRBV2
CASSESVLQPQHF
TGTGCCAGCAGTGAAAGCGTGTTGCAGCCCCAGCATTTT
>TRBD2|many|TRBJ2-5|TRBV20-1
CSARAGSSGRLQETQYF
TGCAGTGCTAGAGCGGGATCTAGCGGGAGACTCCAAGAGACCCAGTACTTC
>TRBD1|many|TRBJ1-4|TRBV18
CASSPNQGGNEKLFF
TGTGCCAGCTCACCGAACCAGGGGGGAAACGAAAAACTGTTTTTT
>TRBD2|few|TRBJ2-5|TRBV4-1
CASSQAVSSGSKETQYF
TGCGCCAGCAGCCAAGCGGTGTCTAGCGGGAGTAAAGAGACCCAGTACTTC
>TRBD1|many|TRBJ2-1|TRBV18
CASSPGTGGMNEQFF
TGTGCCAGCTCACCTGGGACAGGGGGCATGAATGAGCAGTTCTTC